The T cell receptor (beta chain) under discussion was sequenced for a study of lymphopenia after photon versus proton radiotherapy (dated by TCRdb to the late 2010s). Regarding the study in general: In patients with gastrointestinal tumors who developed high-grade lymphopenia, the study compared the immunological effects of photon radiation therapy with those of proton radiation therapy. The study aimed to characterize how the two radiation modalities differ in their impact on the immune system. The cohort included over 15 patients with gastrointestinal tumors who developed lymphopenia after receiving either photon or proton therapy. The investigation overall reported the following: During treatment, patients who received proton therapy stayed relatively stable, whereas patients who received photon therapy lost naive T cells and TCR diversity and gained effector/memory populations. The survival association was examined only in patients who died, and the authors described better survival with proton therapy as a possibility, not as a demonstrated result. Across the cohort, among patients who died, a greater drop in TCR diversity after the nadir was inversely correlated with overall survival time. After the lymphocyte count nadir, photon-treated repertoires showed oligoclonal expansion, especially of CD8+ Temra cells, which drove the drop in diversity.

The germline V gene sets CDR1 to SGHDN and CDR2 to FVKESK. The CDR3 covers 14 residues, taking in both the cysteine and the phenylalanine. Left in the record is the CDR3 DNA by itself, 42 bases read in frame from the first base. V is cut by 0 bases and J by 0 bases, and the space between the germline ends is 6 bases. The library relied on the immunoSEQ multiplex PCR assay. T cell repertoires were profiled by deep sequencing of rearranged TCR beta loci, alongside multiparametric flow cytometry. Not all clones reach the TCRdb copy of this immuneACCESS table, which keeps in-frame sequences only. Checked studies attribute under half of the gap to unresolved V genes and leave the rest unexplained. The sample table shows tens of thousands of clones, and about 92% are seen once. The top ten clonotypes cover more than 15% of the sample. A remark on this clone: The clone's antigen remains unknown. Base qualities are missing; no much larger clone stands one base away.

The material sequenced was peripheral blood, taken from a patient treated with photon-based radiotherapy. The sequence is built from TRBV14 and TRBJ2-7, with the D gene not confidently named. The clonotype was recovered from a woman between 40 and 50 years old with cholangiocarcinoma. The nucleotide sequence reads as follows: TGTGCCAGCAGCCAAGATCTTGCCTCCTACGAGCAGTACTTC. Translated, it reads CASSQDLASYEQYF. Supplemented by the reference TRBV14 and TRBJ2-7 proteins around the CDR3, the complete variable domain is EAGVTQFPSHSVIEKGQTVTLRCDPISGHDNLYWYRRVMGKEIKFLLHFVKESKQDESGMPNNRFLAERTGGTYSTLKVQPAELEDSGVYFCASSQDLASYEQYFGPGTRLTVT.